Described below is a single T cell receptor (beta chain) sequence and its context. What it binds is unknown. Germline V gene lookup returns CDR1 SGHRS and CDR2 YFSETQ. The ends lost 6 bases at V and 8 bases at J; junction bases unmatched: 8. This CDR3 is 13 amino acids long. This record belongs to a study of response to subunit inactivated influenza vaccine. General observations from the study: Few additional T cells are recruited per seasonal influenza vaccination, authors suggested.

Using its own MiXCR run on the RT-PCR reads, TCRdb lists one record per CDR3 protein. The sample shows 650,000 to 800,000 distinct CDR3 sequences, 14% of them seen only once. The clonotype was recovered from a man between 50 and 59 years old who received an inactivated influenza vaccine. The source material was PBMCs from blood, sampled 14 days before vaccination. The chain couples TRBV5-1 to TRBJ2-1; 7 bases agree with TRBD2. CDR3: CASMAGVGDEQFF. DNA for the CDR3: TGCGCCAGCATGGCGGGAGTTGGGGATGAGCAGTTCTTC. The full variable domain, its missing parts supplied by reference TRBV5-1 and TRBJ2-1, is KAGVTQTPRYLIKTRGQQVTLSCSPISGHRSVSWYQQTPGQGLQFLFEYFSETQRNKGNFPGRFSGRQFSNSRSEMNVSTLELGDSALYLCASMAGVGDEQFFGPGTRLTVL.